This T cell receptor beta chain came from a study of T cells after yellow fever vaccination. TCRdb analysed the 5' RACE reads with MiXCR anew, one entry per CDR3 protein. The sample lists about 500,000 distinct CDR3 sequences, roughly 17% occurring once. V was pared by 1 base and J by 5 bases, with 8 bases of the junction left unmatched. The CDR3 spans 15 residues. Germline V gene data show CDR1 as SGHRS and CDR2 as YFSETQ. The clonotype originates from a man younger than 35 who received the YFV17D yellow fever vaccine. Specimen: PBMCs, collected 5 to 6 days after the first yellow fever vaccination. V and J are TRBV5-1 and TRBJ1-1; 7 bases are shared with TRBD1. DNA of the CDR3: TGCGCCAGCAGCTTGTACCCACCAGGGGGAACTGAAGCTTTCTTT. Its protein is CASSLYPPGGTEAFF.